This TCR beta chain was sequenced for a study of cytomegalovirus exposure and HLA in healthy donors. Study-level points and caveats: TCR beta V- and J-gene trimming, according to a later analysis, was linked to a missense DCLRE1C variant. Most TCR sequences were rare, but some public TCRs occurred in many donors.

PCR was performed using 60 Vbeta and 13 Jbeta primers. Some clones are missing from TCRdb's copy, which holds only in-frame ones; the method was immunoSEQ multiplex PCR. The top ten hold about 3% of the sample, which has roughly 120,000 clones, 9% to 10% seen once. V lost 2 bases and J lost 6, with 6 bases in between. The CDR3 has 12 amino acids. CDR1 is SGHNT and CDR2 is YENEEA in the germline V gene. The sample holds a few counts of this clone. Its antigen is as yet unknown. This receptor was taken from a young man in good health and CMV-seronegative. Source material: PBMCs. The chain couples TRBV11-3 to TRBJ2-3, with TRBD1 as a possible D gene (5 bases). DNA for the CDR3: TGTGCCAGCAGCTTACCAGGGGATACGCAGTATTTT. Encoded protein: CASSLPGDTQYF.